Below are 19 T cell receptor beta chains sequenced from a single sample in a study of blood T cells in healthy people across ages. The use of a sample-barcoded 5' primer and a J-beta primer mix characterized a second PCR of roughly 6 to 11 cycles. In TCRdb, the 5' RACE reads were re-called with MiXCR into one record per CDR3 protein. This table holds 800,000 to 950,000 distinct CDR3 sequences, around 48% found once. The sequenced material came from blood. Receptors originate from a young man in good health.

The J gene is TRBJ1-1, the V gene TRBV6-2 or TRBV6-3; D unresolved. Germline loops: CDR1 MNHEY, CDR2 SVGEGT. The CDR3 has 16 amino acids. V lost 0 bases and J 1 base, leaving 12 bases between the germline ends. The CDR3: CASSYSGTEPNTEAFF. DNA for the CDR3: TGTGCCAGCAGTTACTCTGGTACAGAACCGAACACTGAAGCTTTCTTT.

As to this clonotype: Possible read error: a much larger clone is one base away. The chain couples TRBV7-2 to TRBJ2-1; 7 bases map to TRBD2. CDR3 length: 17 residues. Germline V gene lookup returns CDR1 SGHTA and CDR2 FQGNSA. The V gene end was trimmed by 0 bases and the J gene end by 0 bases; junction bases not matched to a gene: 5. CDR3 loop: CASSLAGLADSYNEQFF. The CDR3 coding sequence is TGTGCCAGCAGCTTAGCGGGGCTAGCGGACTCCTACAATGAGCAGTTCTTC. Variable domain in full (rest from reference TRBV7-2 and TRBJ2-1): GAGVSQSPSNKVTEKGKDVELRCDPISGHTALYWYRQSLGQGLEFLIYFQGNSAPDKSGLPSDRFSAERTGGSVSTLTIQRTQQEDSAVYLCASSLAGLADSYNEQFFGPGTRLTVL.

The V call is TRBV6-1, the J call TRBJ2-3; no definite D call. This CDR3 spans 12 amino acids. The germline V gene has CDR1 MNHNS and CDR2 SASEGT. V lost 4 bases to trimming and J lost 2 bases, with 4 bases between them. The CDR3 DNA reads as TGTGCCAGCAGTGCACTCACAGATACGCAGTATTTT. Translated, it gives CASSALTDTQYF.

Details on this clonotype: It may be a read error: a sequence one base away is much more abundant. CDR3 sequence reads: CSVRPEPQETQYF. CDR3 coding DNA: TGCAGCGTGCGACCGGAACCGCAAGAGACCCAGTACTTC. The J gene is TRBJ2-5, the V gene TRBV29-1, with unresolved D. Germline V gene data show CDR1 as SQVTM and CDR2 as ANQGSEA. The CDR3 covers 13 residues. Trimming took 6 bases from V and 2 from J, leaving 13 bases between them.

The chain recombines TRBV20-1 with TRBJ2-1; TRBD2 agrees at 7 bases. The CDR3 totals 14 residues. V lost 5 bases, J lost 7 bases, and 11 bases stayed unmatched. The germline V gene encodes CDR1 DFQATT and CDR2 SNEGSKA (reference sequence). The CDR3 coding sequence is TGCAGTGCTCCCCAGGTGGGGGGAGGGAATGAGCAGTTCTTC. It translates to CSAPQVGGGNEQFF.

The sample holds a few counts of this clonotype. This chain uses TRBV6-1 with TRBJ1-2, with D uncertain. The V and J ends lost 2 bases and 5 bases respectively, with 12 bases between them. Germline CDR1 MNHNS, CDR2 SASEGT. There are 14 residues in the CDR3. The CDR3 region has the DNA TGTGCCAGCAGTGAACCCTACAGAGAATATGGCTACACCTTC. Amino acid sequence: CASSEPYREYGYTF.

This clonotype came up a few times. The chain couples TRBV5-1 to TRBJ1-2; 9 bases fit TRBD1. CDR1 and CDR2 (germline): SGHRS, YFSETQ. The CDR3 is made up of 15 amino acids. Germline trimming cut 5 bases from V and 2 bases from J; bases unmatched to any gene: 7. The CDR3 region is CASRPGQGTNYGYTF. Here the CDR3 DNA reads TGCGCCAGCAGGCCCGGACAGGGGACCAACTATGGCTACACCTTC.

The sample holds many counts of this clonotype. This rearrangement joins TRBV3-1 to TRBJ2-7; 15 bases match TRBD2. The germline V gene encodes CDR1 LGHDT and CDR2 YNNKEL (reference sequence). CDR3 length equals 13 residues. Germline trimming cut 4 bases from V and 12 bases from J; bases unmatched to any gene: 4. Here the CDR3 DNA reads TGTGCCAGCAGCCGGACTAGCGGGGGGGGATCGTACTTC. This sequence encodes CASSRTSGGGSYF.

This clonotype has just a few counts. V usage is TRBV4-2 and J usage is TRBJ1-2; D unclear. The CDR3 extends over 15 amino acids. The germline V gene encodes CDR1 LGHNA and CDR2 YNFKEQ. Trimming removed 1 base from V and 1 base from J, with 10 bases in between. In DNA form, the CDR3 reads TGTGCCAGCAGCCAAGGGGTGGGATTTAACTATGGCTACACCTTC. This encodes CASSQGVGFNYGYTF.

This clonotype was seen a few times. This chain links TRBV20-1 with TRBJ1-4; possible D gene TRBD1, 6 bases. Trimming took 5 bases from V and 6 from J, leaving 10 bases between them. Germline V lookup: CDR1 DFQATT, CDR2 SNEGSKA (reference sequence). The CDR3 loop spans 12 amino acids. The CDR3 sequence: CSAQGTHEKLFF. The CDR3, as DNA: TGCAGTGCTCAGGGGACGCATGAAAAACTGTTTTTT.

V and J are TRBV6-1 and TRBJ1-1; 9 bases are shared with TRBD1. V shed 5 bases, J shed 1 base, and the junction held 11 bases outside the gene matches. Germline CDR1 is MNHNS and CDR2 is SASEGT. CDR3 length equals 17 residues. This CDR3 reads CASSRVGQGRGNTEAFF. The CDR3, as DNA: TGTGCCAGCAGTCGAGTGGGACAGGGTAGAGGGAACACTGAAGCTTTCTTT.

Comments on this clonotype: A much larger clonotype is one base distant, so this may be a read error. The chain uses TRBV11-3 and TRBJ1-2; tentatively, D is TRBD1 (5 bases). V shed 5 bases and J shed 3 bases, with 19 bases lying between them. The CDR3 covers 16 residues. Germline V gives CDR1 SGHNT, CDR2 YENEEA. The CDR3 nucleotides read TGTGCCAGCAGCCTCGGGGGGAGGGAAGCTGACTATGGCTACACCTTC. Amino acid sequence: CASSLGGREADYGYTF.

The chain couples TRBV3-1 to TRBJ1-1; weak D call: TRBD1 (5 bases). The V gene lost 4 bases and the J gene lost 5 bases, with 14 bases spanning the gap. Germline V gene data show CDR1 as LGHDT and CDR2 as YNNKEL (reference sequence). The CDR3 is 14 amino acids. The DNA for the CDR3 is TGTGCCAGCAGCCCCCGGGAGGGGTGGACTGAAGCTTTCTTT. This translates into CASSPREGWTEAFF.

The chain combines TRBV25-1 with TRBJ1-4, with TRBD1 matching 7 bases. The CDR3 loop spans 19 amino acids. Germline V gene lookup returns CDR1 MGHDK and CDR2 SYGVNS. Trimming removed 1 base from V and 0 bases from J; junction bases left unmatched: 11. The CDR3 DNA reads TGTGCCAGCAGTGAATTGGGAGACAGGGTAATAACAACTAATGAAAAACTGTTTTTT. As protein: CASSELGDRVITTNEKLFF. The variable domain in full, completed from reference TRBV25-1 and TRBJ1-4, reads EADIYQTPRYLVIGTGKKITLECSQTMGHDKMYWYQQDPGMELHLIHYSYGVNSTEKGDLSSESTVSRIRTEHFPLTLESARPSHTSQYLCASSELGDRVITTNEKLFFGSGTQLSVL.

At least ten counts were recorded for this clonotype. The genes are TRBV5-1 and TRBJ1-1, with TRBD1 as a possible D gene (5 bases). CDR1 and CDR2 (germline): SGHRS, YFSETQ. The V gene lost 0 bases and the J gene lost 4 bases, with 7 bases spanning the gap. The CDR3 contains 13 residues. CDR3 loop: CASSLGDRTEAFF. Here the CDR3 DNA reads TGCGCCAGCAGCTTGGGGGACCGCACTGAAGCTTTCTTT.

V is TRBV15 and J is TRBJ1-1, with 9 bases that match TRBD1. Germline V lookup: CDR1 LNHNV, CDR2 YYDKDF (reference sequence). Trimming at V came to 6 bases and at J to 1 base, leaving 3 bases not matched to a gene. The CDR3 totals 14 residues. The CDR3 loop reads CATSQDRGNTEAFF. As DNA, the CDR3 is TGTGCCACCAGTCAGGACAGGGGGAACACTGAAGCTTTCTTT. The full variable domain, its missing parts supplied by reference TRBV15 and TRBJ1-1, is DAMVIQNPRYQVTQFGKPVTLSCSQTLNHNVMYWYQQKSSQAPKLLFHYYDKDFNNEADTPDNFQSRRPNTSFCFLDIRSPGLGDTAMYLCATSQDRGNTEAFFGQGTRLTVV.

The chain combines TRBV4-3 with TRBJ2-5, with unresolved D. Trimming removed 4 bases at V and 5 bases at J, with 11 bases between. Germline assignment: CDR1 LGHNA and CDR2 YSLEER. The CDR3 loop spans 13 amino acids. The CDR3 DNA reads TGCGCCAGCAGCCCCAGCCGTCGGGAGACCCAGTACTTC. Its translation: CASSPSRRETQYF.

The chain employs TRBV9 and TRBJ2-7; D gene uncertain. The CDR3 is 16 amino acids. The V gene's germline CDR1 is SGDLS and CDR2 YYNGEE. V was cut by 4 bases and J by 0 bases, with 17 bases left in between. CDR3 in amino acids: CASSPTSYGSSYEQYF. CDR3 coding DNA: TGTGCCAGCAGCCCCACATCTTACGGAAGCTCCTACGAGCAGTACTTC.

This clonotype was detected a few times. The gene calls are TRBV6-4 and TRBJ2-5; 9 nucleotides line up with TRBD1. CDR1 and CDR2 (germline): MRHNA, SNTAGT. The J segment lost 4 bases and the V segment lost 11 bases, leaving 14 bases of the junction unmatched. The CDR3 spans 15 residues. The CDR3: CAGRDRVLSGETQYF. In DNA, the CDR3 is TGTGCCGGAAGGGACAGGGTGTTATCGGGAGAGACCCAGTACTTC.